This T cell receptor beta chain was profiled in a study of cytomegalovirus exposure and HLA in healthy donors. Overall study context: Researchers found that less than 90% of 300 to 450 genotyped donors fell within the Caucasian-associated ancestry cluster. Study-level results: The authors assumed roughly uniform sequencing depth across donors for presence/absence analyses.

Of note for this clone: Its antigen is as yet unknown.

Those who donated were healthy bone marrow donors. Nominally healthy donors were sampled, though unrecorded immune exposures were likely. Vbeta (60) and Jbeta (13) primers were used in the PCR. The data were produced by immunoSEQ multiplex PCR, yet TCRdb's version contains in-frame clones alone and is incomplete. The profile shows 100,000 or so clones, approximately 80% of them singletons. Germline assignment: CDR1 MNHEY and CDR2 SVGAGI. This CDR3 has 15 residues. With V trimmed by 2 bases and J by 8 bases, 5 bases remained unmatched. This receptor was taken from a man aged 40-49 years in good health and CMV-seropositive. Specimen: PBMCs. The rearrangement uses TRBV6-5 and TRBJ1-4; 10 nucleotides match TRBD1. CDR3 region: CASSYGTGVLEKLFF. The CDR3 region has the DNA TGTGCCAGCAGTTACGGGACAGGGGTATTGGAAAAACTGTTTTTT.